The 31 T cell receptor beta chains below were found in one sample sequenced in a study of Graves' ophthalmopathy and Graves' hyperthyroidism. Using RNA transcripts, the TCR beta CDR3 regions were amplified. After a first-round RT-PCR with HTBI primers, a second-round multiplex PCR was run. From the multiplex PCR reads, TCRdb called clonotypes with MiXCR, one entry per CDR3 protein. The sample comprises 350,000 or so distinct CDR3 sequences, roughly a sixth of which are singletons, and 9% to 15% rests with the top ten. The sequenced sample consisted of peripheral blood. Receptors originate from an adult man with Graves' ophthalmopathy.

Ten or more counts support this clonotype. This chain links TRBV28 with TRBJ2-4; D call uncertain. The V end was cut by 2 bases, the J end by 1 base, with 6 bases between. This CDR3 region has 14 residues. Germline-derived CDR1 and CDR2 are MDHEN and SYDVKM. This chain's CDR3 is CASSLGQAKNIQYF. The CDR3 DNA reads TGTGCCAGCAGTTTAGGGCAGGCCAAAAACATTCAGTACTTC. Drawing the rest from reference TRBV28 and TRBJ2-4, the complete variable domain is DVKVTQSSRYLVKRTGEKVFLECVQDMDHENMFWYRQDPGLGLRLIYFSYDVKMKEKGDIPEGYSVSREKKERFSLILESASTNQTSMYLCASSLGQAKNIQYFGAGTRLSVL.

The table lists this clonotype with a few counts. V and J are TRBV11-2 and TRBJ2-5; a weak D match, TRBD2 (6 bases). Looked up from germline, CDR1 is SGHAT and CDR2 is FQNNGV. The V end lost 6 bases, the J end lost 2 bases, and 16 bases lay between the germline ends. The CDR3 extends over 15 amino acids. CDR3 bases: TGTGCCAGCAGTCAACTTGTAGCGGCACAAGAGACCCAGTACTTC. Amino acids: CASSQLVAAQETQYF. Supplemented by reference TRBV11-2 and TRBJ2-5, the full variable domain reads EAGVAQSPRYKIIEKRQSVAFWCNPISGHATLYWYQQILGQGPKLLIQFQNNGVVDDSQLPKDRFSAERLKGVDSTLKIQPAKLEDSAVYLCASSQLVAAQETQYFGPGTRLLVL.

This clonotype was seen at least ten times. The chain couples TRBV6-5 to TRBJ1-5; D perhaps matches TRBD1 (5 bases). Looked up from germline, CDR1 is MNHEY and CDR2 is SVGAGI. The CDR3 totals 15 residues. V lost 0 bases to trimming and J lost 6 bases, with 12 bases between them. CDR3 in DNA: TGTGCCAGCAGTTACTCGGCAGGGACGGGTCAGCCCCAGCATTTT. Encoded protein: CASSYSAGTGQPQHF.

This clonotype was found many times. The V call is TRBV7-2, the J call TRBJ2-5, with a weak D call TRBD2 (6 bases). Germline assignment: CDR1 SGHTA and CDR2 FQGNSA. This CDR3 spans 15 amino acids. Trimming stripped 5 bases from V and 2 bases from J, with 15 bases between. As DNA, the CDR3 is TGTGCCAGCAGCCCAACTCGGGGGACTCAAGAGACCCAGTACTTC. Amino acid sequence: CASSPTRGTQETQYF.

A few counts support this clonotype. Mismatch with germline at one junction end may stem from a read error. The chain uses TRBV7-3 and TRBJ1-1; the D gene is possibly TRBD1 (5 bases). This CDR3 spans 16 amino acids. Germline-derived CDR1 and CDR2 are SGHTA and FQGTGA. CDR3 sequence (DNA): TGTGCCAGCAGCTTAACGGACACGGGCGCGGGCACTGAAGCTTACTTT. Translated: CASSLTDTGAGTEAYF.

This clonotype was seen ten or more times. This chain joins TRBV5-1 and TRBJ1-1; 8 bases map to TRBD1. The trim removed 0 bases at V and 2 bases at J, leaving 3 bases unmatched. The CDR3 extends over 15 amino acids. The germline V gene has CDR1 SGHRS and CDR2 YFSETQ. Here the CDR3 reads CASSLDGQGNTEAFF. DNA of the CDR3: TGCGCCAGCAGCTTGGACGGACAGGGTAACACTGAAGCTTTCTTT.

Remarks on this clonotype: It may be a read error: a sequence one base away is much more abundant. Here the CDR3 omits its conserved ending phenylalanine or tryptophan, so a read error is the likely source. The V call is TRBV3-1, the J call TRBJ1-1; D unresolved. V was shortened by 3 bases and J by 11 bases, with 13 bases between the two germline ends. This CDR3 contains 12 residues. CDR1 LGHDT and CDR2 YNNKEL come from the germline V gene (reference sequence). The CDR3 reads CASSQENSLAFL. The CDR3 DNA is TGTGCCAGCAGCCAGGAGAACTCCTTGGCTTTCCTT.

The DNA for the CDR3 is TGTGCCAGCAGTAAAAACAGGGGCTACGAGCAGTACTTC. This sequence encodes CASSKNRGYEQYF. The rearrangement links TRBV11-1 to TRBJ2-7, with 7 bases identical to TRBD1. This CDR3 comprises 13 residues. CDR1 SGHAT and CDR2 FQDESV come from the germline V gene (reference sequence). After removal of 6 bases from V and 3 bases from J, the junction contained 5 bases not matched to a gene.

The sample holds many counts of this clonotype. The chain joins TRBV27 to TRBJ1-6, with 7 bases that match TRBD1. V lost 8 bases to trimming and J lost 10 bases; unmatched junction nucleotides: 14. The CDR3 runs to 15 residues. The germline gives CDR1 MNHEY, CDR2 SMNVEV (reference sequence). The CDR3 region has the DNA TGTGCCAGCCTCTCTCTGCGGACAGGCGGATCACCCCTCCACTTT. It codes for CASLSLRTGGSPLHF.

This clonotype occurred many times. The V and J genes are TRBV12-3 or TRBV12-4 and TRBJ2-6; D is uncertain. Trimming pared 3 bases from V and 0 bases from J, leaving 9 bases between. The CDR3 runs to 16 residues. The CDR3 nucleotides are TGTGCCAGCAGTTTCGACGATCCCTCTGGGGCCAACGTCCTGACTTTC. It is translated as CASSFDDPSGANVLTF.

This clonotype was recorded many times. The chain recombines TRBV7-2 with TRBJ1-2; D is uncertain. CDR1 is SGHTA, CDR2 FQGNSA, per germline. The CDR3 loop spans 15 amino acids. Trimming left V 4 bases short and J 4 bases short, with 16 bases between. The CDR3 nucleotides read TGTGCCAGCAGCTCCGAAGACCTGCTGGTCTATGGCTACACCTTC. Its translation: CASSSEDLLVYGYTF.

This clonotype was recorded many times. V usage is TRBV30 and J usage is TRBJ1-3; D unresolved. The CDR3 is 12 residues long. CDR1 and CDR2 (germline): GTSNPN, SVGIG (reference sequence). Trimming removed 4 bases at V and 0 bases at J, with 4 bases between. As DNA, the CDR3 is TGTGCCTGGAAACGCTCTGGAAACACCATATATTTT. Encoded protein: CAWKRSGNTIYF.

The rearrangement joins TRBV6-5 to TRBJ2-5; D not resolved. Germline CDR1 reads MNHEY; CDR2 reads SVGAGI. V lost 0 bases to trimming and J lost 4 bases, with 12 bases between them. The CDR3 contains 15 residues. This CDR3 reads CASSYSITKRETQYF. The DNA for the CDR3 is TGTGCCAGCAGTTACTCGATTACCAAGAGAGAGACCCAGTACTTC.

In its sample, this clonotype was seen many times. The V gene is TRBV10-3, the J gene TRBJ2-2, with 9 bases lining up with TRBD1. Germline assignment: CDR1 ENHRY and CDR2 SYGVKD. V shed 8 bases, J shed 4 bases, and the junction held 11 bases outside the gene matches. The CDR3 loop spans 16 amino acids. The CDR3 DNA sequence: TGTGCCATCCTAGGGACACAGGGGGCTGCCACCGGGGAGCTGTTTTTT. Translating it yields CAILGTQGAATGELFF.

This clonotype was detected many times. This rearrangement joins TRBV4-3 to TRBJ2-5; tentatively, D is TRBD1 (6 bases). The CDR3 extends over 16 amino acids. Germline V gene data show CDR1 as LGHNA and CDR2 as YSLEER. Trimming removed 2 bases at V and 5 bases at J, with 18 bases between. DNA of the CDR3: TGCGCCAGCAGCCAAAAACCCCGGGACATCCGGGAGACCCAGTACTTC. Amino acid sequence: CASSQKPRDIRETQYF.

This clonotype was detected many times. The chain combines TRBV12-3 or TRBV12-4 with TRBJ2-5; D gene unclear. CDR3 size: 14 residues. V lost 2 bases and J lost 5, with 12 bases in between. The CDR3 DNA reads TGTGCCAGCAGTTTACCCCTCGTGCGGGAGACCCAGTACTTC. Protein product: CASSLPLVRETQYF.

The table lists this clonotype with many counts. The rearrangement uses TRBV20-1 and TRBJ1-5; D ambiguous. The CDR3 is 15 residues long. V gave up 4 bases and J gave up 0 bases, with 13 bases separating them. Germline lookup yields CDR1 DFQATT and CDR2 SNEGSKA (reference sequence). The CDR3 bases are TGCAGTGCTACCCTGGCGGGAAATAGCAATCAGCCCCAGCATTTT. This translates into CSATLAGNSNQPQHF.

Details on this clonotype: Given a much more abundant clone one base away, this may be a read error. The CDR3 spells CASSPPSRNQETQCF. The CDR3 DNA reads TGTGCCAGCTCACCACCTTCCAGAAATCAAGAGACCCAGTGCTTC. The J gene is TRBJ2-5, the V gene TRBV18; D gene unclear. Germline CDR1 KGHSH, CDR2 LQKENI. This CDR3 region has 15 residues.

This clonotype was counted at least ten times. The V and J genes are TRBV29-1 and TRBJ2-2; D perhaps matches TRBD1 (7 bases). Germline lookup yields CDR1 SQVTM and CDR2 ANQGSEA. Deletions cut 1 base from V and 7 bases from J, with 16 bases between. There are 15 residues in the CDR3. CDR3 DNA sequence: TGCAGCGTTGAAGTCCCAGGGGGGACGAGCGGGGAGCTGTTTTTT. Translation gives CSVEVPGGTSGELFF.

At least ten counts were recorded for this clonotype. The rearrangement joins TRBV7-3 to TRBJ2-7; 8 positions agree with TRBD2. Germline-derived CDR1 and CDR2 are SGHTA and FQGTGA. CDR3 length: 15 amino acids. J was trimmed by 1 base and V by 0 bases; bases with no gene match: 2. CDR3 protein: CASSLTAGGSYEQYF. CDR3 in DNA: TGTGCCAGCAGCTTAACGGCGGGGGGTTCCTACGAGCAGTACTTC.

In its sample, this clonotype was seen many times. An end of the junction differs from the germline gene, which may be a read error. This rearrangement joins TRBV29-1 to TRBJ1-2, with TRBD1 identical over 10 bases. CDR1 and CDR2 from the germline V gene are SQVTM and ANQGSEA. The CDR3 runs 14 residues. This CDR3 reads CSLDPGQGNYGYTF. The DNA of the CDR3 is TGCAGCCTTGATCCGGGACAGGGGAACTATGGCTACACCTTC.

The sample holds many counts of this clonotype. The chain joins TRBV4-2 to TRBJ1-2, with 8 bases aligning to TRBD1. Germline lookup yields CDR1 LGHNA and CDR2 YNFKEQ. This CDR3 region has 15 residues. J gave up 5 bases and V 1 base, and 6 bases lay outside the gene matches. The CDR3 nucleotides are TGTGCCAGCAGCCAAGGTTCGAGACAGGGGTATGGCTACACCTTC. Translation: CASSQGSRQGYGYTF.

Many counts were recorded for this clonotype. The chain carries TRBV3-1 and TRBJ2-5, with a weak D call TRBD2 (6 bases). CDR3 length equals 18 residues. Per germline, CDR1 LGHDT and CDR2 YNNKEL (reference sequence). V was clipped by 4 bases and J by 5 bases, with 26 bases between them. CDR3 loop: CASSPQGVAAIRLETQYF. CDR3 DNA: TGTGCCAGCAGCCCACAAGGAGTAGCGGCCATAAGGTTGGAGACCCAGTACTTC.

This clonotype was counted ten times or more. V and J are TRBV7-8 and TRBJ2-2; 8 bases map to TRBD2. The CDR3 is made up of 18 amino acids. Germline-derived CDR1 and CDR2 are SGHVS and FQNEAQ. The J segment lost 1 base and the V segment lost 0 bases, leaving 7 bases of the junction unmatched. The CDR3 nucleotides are TGTGCCAGCAGCTTAGCAGCCGGACTAGCTCTGAACACCGGGGAGCTGTTTTTT. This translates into CASSLAAGLALNTGELFF.

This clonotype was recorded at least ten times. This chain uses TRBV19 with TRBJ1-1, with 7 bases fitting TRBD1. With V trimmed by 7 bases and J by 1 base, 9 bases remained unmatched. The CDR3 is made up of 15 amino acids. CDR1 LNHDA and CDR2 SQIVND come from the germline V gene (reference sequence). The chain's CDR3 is CASIPPGTENTEAFF. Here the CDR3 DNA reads TGTGCCAGTATTCCTCCCGGGACAGAGAACACTGAAGCTTTCTTT.

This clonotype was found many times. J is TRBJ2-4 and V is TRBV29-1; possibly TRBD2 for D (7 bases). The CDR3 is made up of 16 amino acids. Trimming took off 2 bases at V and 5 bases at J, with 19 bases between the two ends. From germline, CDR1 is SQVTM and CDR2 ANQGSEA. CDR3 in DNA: TGCAGCGTTGAACCAGCCAGGGGAGGGGGGGAAAACATTCAGTACTTC. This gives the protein CSVEPARGGGENIQYF.

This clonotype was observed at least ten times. As DNA, the CDR3 is TGTGCCAGCAGCCCAAGTGGGATAGGGGGCACCGGGGAGCTGTTTTTT. Translating it yields CASSPSGIGGTGELFF. The rearrangement links TRBV12-3 or TRBV12-4 to TRBJ2-2; perhaps TRBD1 as D (6 bases). V lost 6 bases and J lost 4, with 18 bases in between. The CDR3 is made up of 16 amino acids.

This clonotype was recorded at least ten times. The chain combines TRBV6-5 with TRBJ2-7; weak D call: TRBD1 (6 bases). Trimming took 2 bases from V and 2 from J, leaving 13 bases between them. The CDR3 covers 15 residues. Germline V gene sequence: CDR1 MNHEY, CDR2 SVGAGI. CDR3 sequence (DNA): TGTGCCAGCAGTTACGTCCGGACAGACACCTACGAGCAGTACTTC. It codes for CASSYVRTDTYEQYF.

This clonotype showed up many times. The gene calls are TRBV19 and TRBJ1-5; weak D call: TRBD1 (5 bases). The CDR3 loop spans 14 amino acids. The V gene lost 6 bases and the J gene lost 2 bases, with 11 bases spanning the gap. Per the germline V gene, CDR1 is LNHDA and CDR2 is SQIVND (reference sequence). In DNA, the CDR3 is TGTGCCAGTAGGGGACCCGGGGGCAATCAGCCCCAGCATTTT. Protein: CASRGPGGNQPQHF.

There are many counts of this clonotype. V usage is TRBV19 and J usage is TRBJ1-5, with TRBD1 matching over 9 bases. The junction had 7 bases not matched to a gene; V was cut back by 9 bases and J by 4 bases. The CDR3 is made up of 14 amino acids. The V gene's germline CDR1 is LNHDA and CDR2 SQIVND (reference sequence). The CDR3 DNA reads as TGTGCCAGCGGGACAGGGCGGGAGAATCAGCCCCAGCATTTT. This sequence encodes CASGTGRENQPQHF.

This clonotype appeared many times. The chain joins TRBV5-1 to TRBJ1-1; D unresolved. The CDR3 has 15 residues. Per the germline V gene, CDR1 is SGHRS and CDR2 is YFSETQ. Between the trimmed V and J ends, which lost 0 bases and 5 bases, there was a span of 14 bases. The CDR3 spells CASSLGFGPRTEAFF. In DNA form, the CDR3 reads TGCGCCAGCAGCTTGGGATTTGGCCCACGGACTGAAGCTTTCTTT.